The 24 T cell receptor beta chains listed next were all sequenced from one sample in a study of response to subunit inactivated influenza vaccine. Using its own MiXCR run on the RT-PCR reads, TCRdb lists one record per CDR3 protein. This repertoire shows hundreds of thousands of distinct CDR3 sequences, approximately 17% found once; its top ten account for roughly 11%. This material consisted of PBMCs from blood, taken 5 days after vaccination. Every receptor here comes from a man aged 50-59 years who received an inactivated influenza vaccine.

The chain is built from TRBV5-4 and TRBJ1-2; maybe TRBD1 (6 bases). Germline lookup yields CDR1 SGHNT and CDR2 YYREEE (reference sequence). Trimming shortened V by 4 bases and J by 4 bases, and 14 bases separated the two germline ends. The CDR3 loop spans 14 amino acids. The CDR3 here is CASSQDRSTYGYTF. DNA for the CDR3: TGTGCCAGCAGCCAAGACAGGTCCACCTATGGCTACACCTTC.

This clonotype was found a few times. The V call is TRBV12-3 or TRBV12-4, the J call TRBJ1-2; TRBD1 aligns across 7 bases. The CDR3 has 15 amino acids. V lost 3 bases and J lost 4; bases outside the gene matches: 8. The CDR3 region has the DNA TGTGCCAGCAGTTTGACAGCAGGGGGAACCTATGGCTACACCTTC. It codes for CASSLTAGGTYGYTF.

Only a few counts were recorded for this clonotype. This chain uses TRBV6-5 with TRBJ2-3, with 8 positions matching TRBD2. The CDR3 sequence is 17 residues long. Germline V gives CDR1 MNHEY, CDR2 SVGAGI. Losses at the gene ends were 4 bases for V and 4 bases for J; bases not matched to a gene: 13. The CDR3 coding sequence is TGTGCCAGCAGTTCGCACCTAGCGGGCCACGGCCCAGATACGCAGTATTTT. As protein: CASSSHLAGHGPDTQYF.

This clonotype came up a few times. V is TRBV7-2 and J is TRBJ1-1; TRBD1 might be the D (6 bases). CDR3 size: 13 residues. The V gene's germline CDR1 is SGHTA and CDR2 FQGNSA. V was clipped by 5 bases and J by 8 bases, with 15 bases between them. The CDR3 region has the DNA TGTGCCAGCAGCCCGATTCGGGGGCGAGAAGCTTTCTTT. Protein: CASSPIRGREAFF. The full variable domain, its missing parts supplied by reference TRBV7-2 and TRBJ1-1, is GAGVSQSPSNKVTEKGKDVELRCDPISGHTALYWYRQSLGQGLEFLIYFQGNSAPDKSGLPSDRFSAERTGGSVSTLTIQRTQQEDSAVYLCASSPIRGREAFFGQGTRLTVV.

The J gene is TRBJ1-1, the V gene TRBV12-3 or TRBV12-4; 10 bases match TRBD1. The ends lost 6 bases at V and 6 bases at J; junction bases unmatched: 10. CDR3 length equals 15 residues. The CDR3 coding sequence is TGTGCCAGCAGACTGGACAGGGGGTGGGGATCTGAAGCTTTCTTT. It is translated as CASRLDRGWGSEAFF.

This clonotype was counted a few times. The rearrangement joins TRBV24-1 to TRBJ1-5; 9 positions agree with TRBD1. V lost 6 bases to trimming and J lost 5 bases; unmatched junction nucleotides: 7. Germline V CDR1 and CDR2: KGHDR, SFDVKD. This CDR3 region has 15 residues. CDR3 loop: CATSLGQGSDQPQHF. The CDR3 DNA follows: TGTGCCACCAGTTTGGGACAGGGAAGCGATCAGCCCCAGCATTTT.

V gene TRBV27 combines with J gene TRBJ1-2; unclear D gene. Trimming removed 4 bases at V and 4 bases at J, with 10 bases between. CDR1 and CDR2 from the germline V gene are MNHEY and SMNVEV (reference sequence). The CDR3 extends over 13 amino acids. For the CDR3, the DNA is TGTGCCAGCAGTTCGATGAGCTTCTATGGCTACACCTTC. Translation gives CASSSMSFYGYTF.

This clonotype showed up just a few times. J is TRBJ2-1 and V is TRBV18, with no clear D. The CDR3 length is 13 residues. Trimming cost V 0 bases and J 4 bases, with 4 bases left between them. Per germline, CDR1 KGHSH and CDR2 LQKENI. Here the CDR3 DNA reads TGTGCCAGCTCACCACCCGATTACAATGAGCAGTTCTTC. Translated, it gives CASSPPDYNEQFF. Full variable domain (rest looked up from reference TRBV18 and TRBJ2-1): NAGVMQNPRHLVRRRGQEARLRCSPMKGHSHVYWYRQLPEEGLKFMVYLQKENIIDESGMPKERFSAEFPKEGPSILRIQQVVRGDSAAYFCASSPPDYNEQFFGPGTRLTVL.

This clonotype appeared a few times. The chain couples TRBV6-2 or TRBV6-3 to TRBJ1-5; D possibly corresponds to TRBD1 (5 bases). The length of the CDR3 is 13 residues. The V end was cut by 7 bases, the J end by 11 bases, with 18 bases between. Germline lookup yields CDR1 MNHEY and CDR2 SVGEGT. CDR3 in DNA: TGTGCCAGCAACGACGGGGGAGTATGGTCCCAGCATTTT. It translates to CASNDGGVWSQHF.

The V call is TRBV6-1, the J call TRBJ2-2, with TRBD2 matching 9 bases. Losses at the gene ends were 11 bases for V and 1 base for J; bases not matched to a gene: 2. The CDR3 spans 13 residues. Per the germline V gene, CDR1 is MNHNS and CDR2 is SASEGT. CDR3 nucleotides: TGTGCCGCGCGGGAGGGGAACACCGGGGAGCTGTTTTTT. Its protein is CAAREGNTGELFF.

The chain combines TRBV5-4 with TRBJ2-5; weak D call: TRBD2 (5 bases). V was cut by 6 bases and J by 1 base, with 16 bases left in between. Germline CDR1 and CDR2: SGHNT and YYREEE (reference sequence). The CDR3 has 15 amino acids. The CDR3 region is CASNSGSDLQETQYF. The DNA for the CDR3 is TGTGCCAGCAACTCAGGTAGCGACCTCCAAGAGACCCAGTACTTC.

The chain's CDR3 is CASSQGGTVPNTEAFF. The CDR3 DNA reads as TGCGCCAGCAGCCAAGGCGGGACAGTGCCGAACACTGAAGCTTTCTTT. The gene calls are TRBV4-1 and TRBJ1-1; TRBD1 aligns across 7 bases. J lost 1 base, V lost 1 base, and 6 bases had no gene match. Germline lookup yields CDR1 MGHRA and CDR2 YSYEKL. The CDR3 totals 16 residues.

The chain carries TRBV6-1 and TRBJ2-7; perhaps TRBD1 as D (5 bases). V was pared by 5 bases and J by 7 bases, with 18 bases between. The CDR3 runs 14 residues. Germline V gene data show CDR1 as MNHNS and CDR2 as SASEGT. CDR3 nucleotide sequence: TGTGCCAGCAGTCGGGTCAGGGTGAAGCGTGAGCAGTACTTC. It encodes CASSRVRVKREQYF.

The chain joins TRBV7-2 to TRBJ2-3; a possible D gene is TRBD1 (6 bases). The CDR3 is 15 amino acids. From germline, CDR1 is SGHTA and CDR2 FQGNSA. The V end lost 5 bases, the J end lost 2 bases, and 14 bases lay between the germline ends. This chain's CDR3 is CASSLGTPYTDTQYF. CDR3 coding DNA: TGTGCCAGCAGCCTAGGGACACCCTACACAGATACGCAGTATTTT.

The chain is built from TRBV5-1 and TRBJ2-1; 11 nucleotides agree with TRBD2. The CDR3 is 13 amino acids. Germline values: CDR1 SGHRS, CDR2 YFSETQ. V trimming: 4 bases; J trimming: 9 bases; junction bases outside the gene matches: 3. The CDR3 loop reads CASSTGLAGEQFF. CDR3 sequence (DNA): TGCGCCAGCAGCACCGGACTAGCGGGTGAGCAGTTCTTC.

In this sample, this clonotype turned up a few times. This chain links TRBV29-1 with TRBJ2-7; 8 positions match TRBD2. Unmatched junction bases numbered 15, after V lost 5 bases and J lost 6 bases. CDR3 length: 15 residues. In germline, CDR1 is SQVTM, CDR2 ANQGSEA. The DNA for the CDR3 is TGCAGCGTTATTCGGGGCAGCGGGAGTCTCCCCGAGCAGTACTTC. It codes for CSVIRGSGSLPEQYF.

V gene TRBV4-3 combines with J gene TRBJ2-2, with 8 bases aligning to TRBD1. Germline V lookup: CDR1 LGHNA, CDR2 YSLEER. The CDR3 extends over 16 amino acids. With V trimmed by 0 bases and J by 6 bases, 6 bases remained unmatched. CDR3 amino acids: CASSQDLTGGPGELFF. In nucleotides, the CDR3 is TGCGCCAGCAGCCAAGATTTAACAGGGGGTCCCGGGGAGCTGTTTTTT.

The chain is built from TRBV7-9 and TRBJ2-2; perhaps TRBD1 as D (6 bases). The V gene lost 5 bases and the J gene lost 5 bases, with 15 bases spanning the gap. The germline V gene encodes CDR1 SEHNR and CDR2 FQNEAQ (reference sequence). The CDR3 has 15 residues. CDR3 sequence: CASSITGMTTGELFF. CDR3 DNA: TGTGCCAGCAGCATCACAGGGATGACTACCGGGGAGCTGTTTTTT.

The V call is TRBV15, the J call TRBJ2-3, with 7 bases fitting TRBD1. Germline values: CDR1 LNHNV, CDR2 YYDKDF (reference sequence). V lost 1 base, J lost 7 bases, and 8 bases stayed unmatched. The CDR3 has 15 residues. CDR3: CATSRVTGILHTQYF. DNA of the CDR3: TGTGCCACCAGCAGAGTGACAGGGATATTGCATACGCAGTATTTT.

This clonotype was detected a few times. The rearrangement uses TRBV6-1 and TRBJ2-7; either TRBD1 or TRBD2 may fit D (6 bases each). Looked up from germline, CDR1 is MNHNS and CDR2 is SASEGT. The CDR3 has 16 amino acids. Trimming pared 2 bases from V and 7 bases from J, leaving 21 bases between. DNA for the CDR3: TGTGCCAGCAGTGAATATGGGGGGCAGTATTCGCGGGAGCAGTACTTC. It specifies CASSEYGGQYSREQYF.

This clonotype was observed a handful of times. The CDR3 bases are TGCGCCAGCAGACCTGACAGGAGGTCTTCACCCCTCCACTTT. This encodes CASRPDRRSSPLHF. This chain uses TRBV5-1 with TRBJ1-6; TRBD1 might be the D (6 bases). Trimming removed 5 bases from V and 9 bases from J, with 15 bases in between. The length of the CDR3 is 14 residues. CDR1 and CDR2 from the germline V gene are SGHRS and YFSETQ.

The rearrangement links TRBV4-2 to TRBJ2-7; 11 positions agree with TRBD2. With 3 bases clipped from V and 3 bases from J, the junction kept 1 base outside the gene matches. The CDR3 has 14 amino acids. The V gene's germline CDR1 is LGHNA and CDR2 YNFKEQ. The CDR3 region is CASSQGLADYEQYF. CDR3 DNA: TGTGCCAGCAGCCAGGGACTAGCGGACTACGAGCAGTACTTC.

This clonotype was detected only a few times. The chain uses TRBV7-6 and TRBJ2-1; TRBD2 is a possible D gene (6 bases). The germline CDR1 and CDR2 sequences are SGHVS and FNYEAQ. Trimming pared 5 bases from V and 10 bases from J, leaving 24 bases between. The CDR3 consists of 16 residues. The CDR3 coding sequence is TGTGCCAGCAGCCGCGGCGGGGCTAACGCCATCAGCGAGCAGTTCTTC. Translation: CASSRGGANAISEQFF.

The V call is TRBV12-3 or TRBV12-4, the J call TRBJ2-2; possibly TRBD1 or TRBD2 for D (5 bases each). V dropped 7 bases and J dropped 0 bases, with 12 bases sitting between them. The CDR3 has 15 residues. CDR3 nucleotides: TGTGCCAGCACCCCGGGGACGGCGAACACCGGGGAGCTGTTTTTT. Its protein product is CASTPGTANTGELFF.